A selection of T cell receptor beta chains follows, all from one sample in a study of blood T cell repertoires in COVID-19. Produced via immunoSEQ multiplex PCR; TCRdb's table is partial and in-frame only. The table lists about 100,000 clones, roughly 90% of them singletons, with about 4% in the top ten. Sequenced material: peripheral blood. The receptor set was obtained from a human donor with COVID-19, enrolled during active disease. The donor label of this sample is uncertain. The CDR3 runs from the conserved cysteine through the conserved F or W. D genes are given only for firm matches. Expanded clones are given a class, and other clones once, few, many or no size at all.

v_call,clone_size,j_call,d_call,cdr3_nt,cdr3_aa
TRBV10-2,.,TRBJ2-7,TRBD1,TGCGCCAGCAGTCTGCCAGGGGGCTTCTACGAGCAGTACTTC,CASSLPGGFYEQYF
TRBV27,.,TRBJ2-7,TRBD1,TGTGCCAGCCATGGTCGGAGGACAGGGACCTACGAGCAGTACTTC,CASHGRRTGTYEQYF
TRBV27,.,TRBJ1-4,.,TGTGCCAGCAGTTTTTCAGGGGCTGCAACTAATGAAAAACTGTTTTTT,CASSFSGAATNEKLFF
TRBV13,.,TRBJ2-7,.,TGTGCCAGCACCCCCGGTGGAGGGTTCGCCGAGCAGTACTTC,CASTPGGGFAEQYF
TRBV4-1,.,TRBJ2-7,.,TGCGCCAGCAGCCAAGTTGTGGGCAGAGCGGGCGAGCAGTACTTC,CASSQVVGRAGEQYF
TRBV19,.,TRBJ1-1,.,TGTGCCAGTAGTATAGATCGGGTTGGCACTGAAGCTTTCTTT,CASSIDRVGTEAFF
TRBV2,.,TRBJ1-2,.,TGTGCCAGCAGTGAAGGGACAGCTATTAACTATGGCTACACCTTC,CASSEGTAINYGYTF
TRBV9,once,TRBJ1-1,.,TGTGCCAGCAGCCAGGAGGGTTGGGAAACTGAAGCTTTCTTT,CASSQEGWETEAFF
TRBV6-6,.,TRBJ2-3,.,TGTGCCAGCCAACCAGCCCGGGGTAGCACAGATACGCAGTATTTT,CASQPARGSTDTQYF
TRBV7-2,.,TRBJ1-2,TRBD1,TGTGCCAGCAGCCTAGGACAGGATAACTATGGCTACACCTTC,CASSLGQDNYGYTF
TRBV5-5,.,TRBJ1-1,TRBD1,TGTGCCAGCAGCGGACAGGACATGAACACTGAAGCTTTCTTT,CASSGQDMNTEAFF
TRBV2,.,TRBJ1-2,.,TGTGCCAGCAGCCGACCCCGGGATGGCTACACCTTC,CASSRPRDGYTF
TRBV3-1/TRBV3-2,few,TRBJ1-3,TRBD1,TGTGCCAGCAGCCGACTGACAGGGTCTACTGGAAACACCATATATTTT,CASSRLTGSTGNTIYF
TRBV5-1,.,TRBJ2-2,.,TGCGCCAGCATACCGGGAGACACCGGGGAGCTGTTTTTT,CASIPGDTGELFF
TRBV5-1,.,TRBJ2-3,TRBD1,TGCGCCAGCAGCGGTACGACAGGGGGAAAGAGCACAGATACGCAGTATTTT,CASSGTTGGKSTDTQYF
TRBV27,.,TRBJ1-2,.,TGTGCCAGCAGTTTGGGGCAGGGGCCTCCTGGCTATGGCTACACCTTC,CASSLGQGPPGYGYTF
TRBV18,.,TRBJ1-4,.,TGTGCCAGCTCACCGTCAGGTGTGGATGAAAAACTGTTTTTT,CASSPSGVDEKLFF
TRBV18,.,TRBJ2-2,TRBD1,TGTGCCAGCTCACGGTCCGAGGGGGCCGACGGGGAGCTGTTTTTT,CASSRSEGADGELFF
TRBV14,once,TRBJ2-5,.,TGTGCCAGCAGCCAAGAGATCCGGGAGACCCAGTACTTC,CASSQEIRETQYF
TRBV18,.,TRBJ1-4,.,TGTGCCAGCTCACCCGGTGGGAGAGAAGAAAAACTGTTTTTT,CASSPGGREEKLFF
TRBV4-1,.,TRBJ2-7,.,TGCGCCAGCAGCCCCTCACTACAGGTTTTCTCCTACGAGCAGTACTTC,CASSPSLQVFSYEQYF
TRBV5-1,.,TRBJ1-2,TRBD1,TGCGCCAGCACCCCGGGACAGACTATTGACTATGGCTACACCTTC,CASTPGQTIDYGYTF
TRBV7-3,.,TRBJ2-5,TRBD2,TGTGCCAGCGGAAGCGGGAGGTCAGAGACCCAGTACTTC,CASGSGRSETQYF
TRBV7-9,.,TRBJ2-1,TRBD2,TGTGCCAGCAGCCAAGGACTAGCGGGGGGGTCCTACAATGAGCAGTTCTTC,CASSQGLAGGSYNEQFF
TRBV5-1,.,TRBJ2-7,.,TGCGCCAGCAGACAGAGCTCCTACGAGCAGTACTTC,CASRQSSYEQYF
TRBV4-1,once,TRBJ1-2,TRBD1,TGCGCCAGCAGCCGAACGACAGGGGAGAGCTATGGCTACACCTTC,CASSRTTGESYGYTF
TRBV5-6,.,TRBJ1-2,TRBD1,TGTGCCAGCAGCTGGACAGGTTTCGGCTATGGCTACACCTTC,CASSWTGFGYGYTF
TRBV18,.,TRBJ1-2,TRBD1,TGTGCCAGCTCACCGAGCTGGATCAGGGGGCTTAACTATGGCTACACCTTC,CASSPSWIRGLNYGYTF
TRBV6-1,.,TRBJ2-1,.,TGTGCCAGCAGTGAACTACGTAGAACCAATGAGCAGTTCTTC,CASSELRRTNEQFF
TRBV6-5,few,TRBJ1-2,.,TGTGCCAGCAGTTACAAGGGGTCCGACTATGGCTACACCTTC,CASSYKGSDYGYTF
TRBV2,.,TRBJ1-5,.,TGTGCCAGCAGGCCGGAGGGCAATCAGCCCCAGCATTTT,CASRPEGNQPQHF
TRBV7-9,.,TRBJ2-1,TRBD2,TGTGCCAGCAGCCCTTCGGGGCGGGGGGTCTACAATGAGCAGTTCTTC,CASSPSGRGVYNEQFF
TRBV18,.,TRBJ1-1,.,TGTGCCAGCTCACCAGCCACCGGGAATGAGGCTTTCTTT,CASSPATGNEAFF
TRBV10-3,.,TRBJ1-5,.,TGTGCCACAAGCCCCAGCGGCAGCTTCAATCAGCCCCAGCATTTT,CATSPSGSFNQPQHF
TRBV5-4,.,TRBJ2-1,TRBD2,TGTGCCAGCAGCCCCTTTCTGTACGGGGGGGCAGATGAGCAGTTCTTC,CASSPFLYGGADEQFF
TRBV10-3,once,TRBJ2-7,.,TGTGCCATCAGTGAGTCGATAGCGCGGAGCTCCTACGAGCAGTACTTC,CAISESIARSSYEQYF
TRBV12-3/TRBV12-4,.,TRBJ2-3,.,TGTGCCAGCACCAAGACTCGGCCAGATACGCAGTATTTT,CASTKTRPDTQYF
TRBV9,.,TRBJ2-7,TRBD1,TGTGCCAGCACCCCAGAAGGGACAGGGGGTTCCCACGAGCAGTACTTC,CASTPEGTGGSHEQYF
TRBV19,.,TRBJ1-6,TRBD1,TGTGCCAGTAGTACCCGGGACAGGGGCGAGGATTCACCCCTCCACTTT,CASSTRDRGEDSPLHF